This T cell receptor beta chain was captured by sequencing in a study of cytomegalovirus exposure and HLA in healthy donors. The study's findings and limits: Later analysis demonstrated an association between a missense DCLRE1C variant and TCR beta V- and J-gene trimming.

CDR3 length: 13 residues. Germline CDR1 and CDR2: SQVTM and ANQGSEA. V shed 3 bases and J 3 bases; nucleotides not matched to a gene: 4. With 60 Vbeta and 13 Jbeta primers, the PCR was carried out. TCRdb's table, derived via immunoSEQ multiplex PCR, lists solely in-frame clones and lacks some. The sample has some 180,000 clones, about 80% seen once; the top ten hold around 14%. As regards this clone: What it binds is not known.

The receptor was isolated from a woman aged 30 to 39 in good health and CMV-seropositive. Source material: PBMCs. The J gene is TRBJ1-2, the V gene TRBV29-1; 7 bases fit TRBD1. CDR3 sequence (DNA): TGCAGCGTTGACCCGGGACAGCACTATGGCTACACCTTC. It specifies CSVDPGQHYGYTF. The full variable domain, in which reference TRBV29-1 and TRBJ1-2 provide the parts outside the CDR3, is SAVISQKPSRDICQRGTSLTIQCQVDSQVTMMFWYRQQPGQSLTLIATANQGSEATYESGFVIDKFPISRPNLTFSTLTVSNMSPEDSSIYLCSVDPGQHYGYTFGSGTRLTVV.